A single T cell receptor (beta chain) is shown here with its context. This clonotype has ten or more counts. This receptor's antigen is unknown. No clone much larger than this one lies a single base away; base qualities are absent. The data are from a study of T cells in Graves' hyperthyroidism and ophthalmopathy (dated by TCRdb to between 2017 and 2020). At the level of the whole study: Peripheral blood samples were taken at the time of initial diagnosis, prior to any treatment. Prospective prediction of ophthalmopathy was tested in an independent validation cohort consisting of some 19 hyperthyroidism patients and around 16 patients who later progressed to ophthalmopathy. The paper describes TCR Vbeta CDR3 sequencing of fewer than 150 peripheral blood samples, made up of around 41 ophthalmopathy patients, 70 to 75 hyperthyroidism patients and around 17 progressor patients. TCR V-J signatures able to tell the groups apart were searched for in a discovery cohort of about a hundred patients, of whom more than 40 had Graves' ophthalmopathy and around 56 had stable Graves' hyperthyroidism. After blood sampling, hyperthyroidism patients were treated with methimazole at a starting dose of 30 mg daily, and ophthalmopathy patients were treated with high-dose intravenous methylprednisolone. Thyroid tissue and blood T-cell repertoires from roughly 6 Graves' hyperthyroidism patients were also compared in the study. The 100 discovery patients were randomly split 7:3 into training and test sets. On the study overall, not on this receptor specifically: Sample size was not statistically predetermined, and investigators were not blinded to group allocation. Blood samples also contained most of the expanded thyroid clonotypes (frequency above 0.001), which suggests that blood repertoires may reflect thyroid immune responses. A model built on a 13 V-J signature distinguished ophthalmopathy from stable hyperthyroidism, reaching 85% to 90% sensitivity and about 81% specificity in cross-validation and 80%/75% in testing. In validation, the model predicted progression to ophthalmopathy a median of roughly six months before onset, with approximately 68% sensitivity and roughly 77% specificity.

Hyperthyroidism patients were newly diagnosed, with disease duration under 2 months, and aged 18 to 65 years. The study excluded patients with uncontrolled infections, other autoimmune diseases, pregnancy or lactation. Diagnoses were based on clinical symptoms, serum thyroxine and TRAb, thyroid ultrasound and orbital computed tomography. Blood from progressor patients was collected at the time of first diagnosis with hyperthyroidism, before any ophthalmopathy symptoms had appeared. Ficoll-Paque density gradient centrifugation was used to isolate PBMCs from around 10 ml of fresh peripheral blood. Progressor patients were first diagnosed with Graves' hyperthyroidism and then developed ophthalmopathy during follow-up. Trizol reagent was used to extract total RNA, and RNA quality was then checked on an Agilent 2100 Bioanalyzer. TCR beta CDR3 regions were amplified from RNA transcripts. A first-round RT-PCR of the TCR CDR3 used the HTBI primer set with the Qiagen OneStep RT-PCR kit. The libraries were constructed in a second round of multiplex PCR and then size-selected and purified. The libraries were sequenced on an Illumina HiSeq2000 using paired-end 100 bp reads. Under the source paper's analysis protocol: Raw data were processed with SOAPnuke, discarding reads with adapters, uncalled bases, mean Phred below 15, or no exact constant-primer or identifier match. High-quality paired reads were merged with COPE v1.2.5, and unique nucleotide sequences were defined as clonotypes. Clonotypes were aligned to IMGT TRBV, TRBD and TRBJ reference segments using MiTCR v1.1. The analysis included only V-J combinations with a frequency above 0.0001, which together covered approximately 99% of the repertoires. A TCS score was defined as the ratio between F50 (clonal expansion) and ExV (chaos), using BLOSUM62-based TCRdist between CDR3 peptides within each V-J. Welch's t-statistics and random forest reduced roughly 500 V-J features to about 12, which were used in a naive Bayes classifier (R e1071). TCRdb ran its own pipeline on the public reads, namely fastp trimming at Q25 and MiXCR clone calling, and kept in-frame beta chains. Rows with a matching CDR3 protein are joined into one entry that keeps the most common DNA and genes. TCRdb, not the authors, supplied the V and J calls. For this sample there are 150,000 or so distinct CDR3 sequences; roughly a fifth appear just once. The ten largest clones capture around two thirds of the sample.

CDR1 and CDR2 (MGHRA, YSYEKL) derive from the germline V gene. Relative to germline, V is missing 6 bases and J is missing 0 bases, with 10 bases of the junction outside any gene match. The CDR3 runs 16 amino acids, cysteine and phenylalanine included. The only DNA kept is the CDR3, 48 bases in frame from the first base. This chain is built from TRBV4-1 and TRBJ1-1, with 7 junctional bases fitting TRBD1. This receptor was taken from a woman aged 45 to 65 with Graves' hyperthyroidism that later progressed to Graves' ophthalmopathy. The material sequenced was blood. The CDR3 protein: CASSRDRVNLNTEAFF. The nucleotide sequence is TGCGCCAGCAGTCGCGACAGGGTAAACCTGAACACTGAAGCTTTCTTT.